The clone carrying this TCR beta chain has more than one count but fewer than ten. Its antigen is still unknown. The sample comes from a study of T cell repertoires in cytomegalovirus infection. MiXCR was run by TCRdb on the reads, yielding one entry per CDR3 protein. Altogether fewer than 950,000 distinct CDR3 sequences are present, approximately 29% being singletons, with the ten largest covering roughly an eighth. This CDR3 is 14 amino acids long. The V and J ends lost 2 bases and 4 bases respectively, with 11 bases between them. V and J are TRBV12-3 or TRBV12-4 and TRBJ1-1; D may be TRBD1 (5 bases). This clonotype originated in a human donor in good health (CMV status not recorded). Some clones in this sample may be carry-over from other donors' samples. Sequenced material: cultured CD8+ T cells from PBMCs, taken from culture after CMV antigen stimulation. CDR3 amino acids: CASSLLGGPTEAFF. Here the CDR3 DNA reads TGTGCCAGCAGTTTACTCGGGGGTCCCACTGAAGCTTTCTTT.